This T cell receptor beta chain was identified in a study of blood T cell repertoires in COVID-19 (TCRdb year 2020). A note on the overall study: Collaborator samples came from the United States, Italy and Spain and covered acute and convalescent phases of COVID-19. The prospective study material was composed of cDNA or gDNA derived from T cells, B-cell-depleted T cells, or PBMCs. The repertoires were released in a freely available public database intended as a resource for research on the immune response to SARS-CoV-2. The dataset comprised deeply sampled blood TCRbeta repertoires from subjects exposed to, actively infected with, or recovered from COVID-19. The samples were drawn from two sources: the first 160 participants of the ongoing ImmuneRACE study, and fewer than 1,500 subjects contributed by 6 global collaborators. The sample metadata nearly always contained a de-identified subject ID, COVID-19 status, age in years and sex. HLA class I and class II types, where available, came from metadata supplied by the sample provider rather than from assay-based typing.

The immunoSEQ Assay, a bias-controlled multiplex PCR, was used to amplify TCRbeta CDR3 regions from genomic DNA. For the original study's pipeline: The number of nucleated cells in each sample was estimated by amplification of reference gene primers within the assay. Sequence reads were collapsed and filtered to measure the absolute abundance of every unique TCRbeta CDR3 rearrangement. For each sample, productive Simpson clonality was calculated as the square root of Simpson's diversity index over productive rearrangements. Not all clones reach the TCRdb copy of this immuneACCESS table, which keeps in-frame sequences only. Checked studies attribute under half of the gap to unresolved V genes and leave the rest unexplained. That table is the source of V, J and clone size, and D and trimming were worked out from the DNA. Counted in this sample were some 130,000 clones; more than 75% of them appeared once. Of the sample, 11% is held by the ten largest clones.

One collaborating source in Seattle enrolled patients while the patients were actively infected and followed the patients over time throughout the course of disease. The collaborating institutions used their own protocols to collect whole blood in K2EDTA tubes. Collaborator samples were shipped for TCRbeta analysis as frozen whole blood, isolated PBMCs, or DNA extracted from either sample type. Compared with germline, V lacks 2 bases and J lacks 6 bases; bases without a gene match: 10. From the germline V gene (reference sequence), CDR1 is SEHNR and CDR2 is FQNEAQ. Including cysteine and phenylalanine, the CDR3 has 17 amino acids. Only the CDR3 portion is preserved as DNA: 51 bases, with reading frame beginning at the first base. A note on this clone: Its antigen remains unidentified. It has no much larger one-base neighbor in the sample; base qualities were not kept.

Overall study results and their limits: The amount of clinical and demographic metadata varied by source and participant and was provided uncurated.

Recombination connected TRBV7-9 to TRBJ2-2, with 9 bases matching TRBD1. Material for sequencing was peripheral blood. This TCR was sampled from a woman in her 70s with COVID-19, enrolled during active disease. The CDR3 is CASSLRSGTGISGELFF. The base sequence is TGTGCCAGCAGCTTACGGTCCGGGACAGGGATCTCCGGGGAGCTGTTTTTT.